This TCR beta chain is drawn from a study of T-cell memory formation after mild COVID-19. Findings of the study overall: Second-wave clones reaching peak frequency on day 37 lacked confirmed SARS-CoV-2 specificity. Contracting clones from day 15 to 85 had balanced CD4/CD8; later expanders favoured CD4+.

From 5'RACE with constant-segment primers came TCR alpha and TCR beta cDNA libraries that carried sample barcodes and UMIs. Via MiXCR, TCRdb re-called the 5' RACE reads, giving one row per CDR3 protein. This sample has 300,000 to 400,000 distinct CDR3 sequences, with approximately 15% found just once. Looked up from germline, CDR1 is LGHNA and CDR2 is YNFKEQ. With 1 base clipped from V and 3 bases from J, the junction kept 5 bases outside the gene matches. The CDR3 extends over 15 amino acids. In this sample, this clonotype turned up a few times. Its matching antigen is unknown. The sequencing input was PBMCs or a T cell subset sorted from them (not recorded which). The rearrangement links TRBV4-2 to TRBJ2-7; 8 bases are a match to TRBD1. The TCR comes from a man between 18 and 29 years old who had mild COVID-19 (a few samples of this study predate the infection). Cell type and time point are not known. CDR3 protein: CASSQGGQEVYEQYF. The CDR3 DNA reads TGTGCCAGCAGCCAAGGGGGACAGGAGGTCTACGAGCAGTACTTC.